This is a list of T cell receptor beta chains from one sample in a study of cytomegalovirus exposure and HLA in healthy donors. The method was immunoSEQ multiplex PCR; TCRdb's version includes in-frame clones alone and lacks a portion of them. The table shows 100,000 to 150,000 clones, with less than 80% occurring only once. Sample: PBMCs. The receptors were sampled from a man aged 50 or older in good health and CMV-seronegative. CDR3s leave out the opening cysteine and the closing phenylalanine or tryptophan. Part of the rows lack a size; the others show once, few, many or a class for expanded clones.

V gene: TRBV5-4
CDR3 length: 14
J gene: TRBJ2-3
clone size: NA
CDR3 protein: ASSPETSGESDTQY

V gene: TRBV4-1
CDR3 length: 12
J gene: TRBJ1-6
clone size: NA
CDR3 protein: ASSSRDTKSPLH

V gene: TRBV6-5
CDR3 length: 13
J gene: TRBJ1-2
clone size: few
CDR3 protein: ASLRFKGQGGGYT

V gene: TRBV2
CDR3 length: 10
J gene: TRBJ1-2
clone size: NA
CDR3 protein: ASSDRGYGYT

V gene: TRBV7-2
CDR3 length: 15
J gene: TRBJ1-2
clone size: once
CDR3 protein: ASSSPGQGGDHYGYT

V gene: TRBV19
CDR3 length: 11
J gene: TRBJ2-5
clone size: NA
CDR3 protein: ASQDRAAQTQY

V gene: TRBV4-2
CDR3 length: 15
J gene: TRBJ2-1
clone size: NA
CDR3 protein: ASSQDLGGWLYNEQF

V gene: TRBV2
CDR3 length: 11
J gene: TRBJ1-1
clone size: NA
CDR3 protein: ASNYDREAEAF

V gene: TRBV6-1
CDR3 length: 13
J gene: TRBJ1-1
clone size: NA
CDR3 protein: ASSEAGGVNTEAF

V gene: TRBV29-1
CDR3 length: 18
J gene: TRBJ1-2
clone size: few
CDR3 protein: SVLEVGASNRDRKTYGYT

V gene: TRBV19
CDR3 length: 12
J gene: TRBJ1-1
clone size: once
CDR3 protein: ASKRGQDNTEAF

V gene: TRBV15
CDR3 length: 13
J gene: TRBJ1-2
clone size: NA
CDR3 protein: ATSAIRREGVGYT

V gene: TRBV9
CDR3 length: 13
J gene: TRBJ1-3
clone size: NA
CDR3 protein: ASSPSGGSGNTIY

V gene: TRBV29-1
CDR3 length: 14
J gene: TRBJ2-2
clone size: NA
CDR3 protein: SDTGAQGPSAGELF

V gene: TRBV13
CDR3 length: 13
J gene: TRBJ2-7
clone size: NA
CDR3 protein: ASSTAGAGLYEQY

V gene: TRBV7-9
CDR3 length: 10
J gene: TRBJ1-2
clone size: NA
CDR3 protein: SSSLVEDGYT

V gene: TRBV25-1
CDR3 length: 11
J gene: TRBJ1-1
clone size: NA
CDR3 protein: ASSPVMNTEAF

V gene: TRBV5-1
CDR3 length: 13
J gene: TRBJ1-2
clone size: NA
CDR3 protein: ASSLEGQPNYGYT

V gene: TRBV6-6
CDR3 length: 14
J gene: TRBJ2-3
clone size: once
CDR3 protein: ASSKVQGARSDTQY

V gene: TRBV28
CDR3 length: 12
J gene: TRBJ2-2
clone size: once
CDR3 protein: ASSGQGNTGELF

V gene: TRBV6-5
CDR3 length: 13
J gene: TRBJ1-4
clone size: NA
CDR3 protein: ASSYYPGQNEKLF

V gene: TRBV7-9
CDR3 length: 14
J gene: TRBJ2-7
clone size: NA
CDR3 protein: ASSLGTRQGNYEQY

V gene: TRBV7-9
CDR3 length: 10
J gene: TRBJ1-1
clone size: few
CDR3 protein: ASSDSYDEAF

V gene: TRBV7-9
CDR3 length: 10
J gene: TRBJ1-5
clone size: few
CDR3 protein: SSSLFGRPQH

V gene: TRBV2
CDR3 length: 11
J gene: TRBJ2-3
clone size: NA
CDR3 protein: ASMATRDRAGD

V gene: TRBV5-8
CDR3 length: 15
J gene: TRBJ2-2
clone size: NA
CDR3 protein: ASSLYTSSRGVGELF

V gene: TRBV12-1
CDR3 length: 18
J gene: TRBJ2-3
clone size: few
CDR3 protein: ASSFTLILRTGSRTDTQY

V gene: TRBV6-6
CDR3 length: 14
J gene: TRBJ1-5
clone size: NA
CDR3 protein: ASSYSSTYSNQPQH

V gene: TRBV6-1
CDR3 length: 12
J gene: TRBJ1-4
clone size: NA
CDR3 protein: ASSDGWSQEKLF

V gene: TRBV18
CDR3 length: 11
J gene: TRBJ1-1
clone size: NA
CDR3 protein: ASSGQGRGEAF

V gene: TRBV4-1
CDR3 length: 14
J gene: TRBJ2-3
clone size: NA
CDR3 protein: ASSDPSAGDTDTQY

V gene: TRBV9
CDR3 length: 12
J gene: TRBJ2-2
clone size: NA
CDR3 protein: ASSLGTGPGELF

V gene: TRBV5-5
CDR3 length: 12
J gene: TRBJ1-1
clone size: many
CDR3 protein: ASSFSNYPGIAF

V gene: TRBV5-6
CDR3 length: 13
J gene: TRBJ1-2
clone size: NA
CDR3 protein: ASSSFGTVNYGYT

V gene: TRBV9
CDR3 length: 13
J gene: TRBJ1-1
clone size: NA
CDR3 protein: ASSPWTDSNTEAF

V gene: TRBV14
CDR3 length: 15
J gene: TRBJ2-1
clone size: NA
CDR3 protein: ASSQDVGGDLNNEQF

V gene: TRBV6-1
CDR3 length: 14
J gene: TRBJ2-2
clone size: NA
CDR3 protein: ASSGRQGLNTGELF

V gene: TRBV5-8
CDR3 length: 11
J gene: TRBJ2-7
clone size: NA
CDR3 protein: ASSLVRLREQY

V gene: TRBV7-2
CDR3 length: 15
J gene: TRBJ2-6
clone size: NA
CDR3 protein: ASSLVAGGLGANVLT

V gene: TRBV7-2
CDR3 length: 15
J gene: TRBJ1-5
clone size: NA
CDR3 protein: ASSLVPLTHSNQPQH

V gene: TRBV5-6
CDR3 length: 13
J gene: TRBJ2-6
clone size: once
CDR3 protein: ASSLGGPGANVLT

V gene: TRBV5-6
CDR3 length: 9
J gene: TRBJ2-5
clone size: few
CDR3 protein: ASSFKETQY

V gene: TRBV6-1
CDR3 length: 12
J gene: TRBJ1-2
clone size: NA
CDR3 protein: ASSETGGDYGYT

V gene: TRBV9
CDR3 length: 15
J gene: TRBJ1-6
clone size: NA
CDR3 protein: ASSVAGTGSYNSPLH

V gene: TRBV7-9
CDR3 length: 11
J gene: TRBJ2-7
clone size: NA
CDR3 protein: ASSDGTDYEQY

V gene: TRBV28
CDR3 length: 14
J gene: TRBJ1-2
clone size: NA
CDR3 protein: ASSLVLGGGAGGYT

V gene: TRBV6-1
CDR3 length: 11
J gene: TRBJ2-1
clone size: NA
CDR3 protein: ASSKGQGHEQF

V gene: TRBV5-1
CDR3 length: 14
J gene: TRBJ2-5
clone size: NA
CDR3 protein: ASSLGAGGPGETQY

V gene: TRBV2
CDR3 length: 14
J gene: TRBJ2-3
clone size: NA
CDR3 protein: ASSEGLAGSTDTQY

V gene: TRBV7-3
CDR3 length: 11
J gene: TRBJ2-5
clone size: NA
CDR3 protein: ASSLGQQETQY

V gene: TRBV18
CDR3 length: 13
J gene: TRBJ1-4
clone size: NA
CDR3 protein: ASSPSWTDSEKLF

V gene: TRBV12-1
CDR3 length: 12
J gene: TRBJ1-5
clone size: once
CDR3 protein: ASTFRDEDQPQH

V gene: TRBV19
CDR3 length: 13
J gene: TRBJ2-5
clone size: NA
CDR3 protein: ASSIDTRTVETQY

V gene: TRBV19
CDR3 length: 18
J gene: TRBJ2-1
clone size: NA
CDR3 protein: ASSILRDRGPFSSYNEQF

V gene: TRBV18
CDR3 length: 12
J gene: TRBJ1-2
clone size: NA
CDR3 protein: ASSPQDRGEGYT